Listed below are T cell receptor beta chains from one sample, sequenced in a study of CD8+CD57+ T cells in acquired aplastic anemia. TCRdb recomputed calls from the reads with MiXCR, one row per CDR3 protein. Of 200,000 or so distinct CDR3 sequences in the sample, about 64% were seen once. The specimen sequenced was sorted CD4+, CD8+, or CD8+CD57+ T cells (not recorded which) from PBMCs. These receptors came from a human donor with severe aplastic anemia or a healthy control (not recorded which). Each CDR3 is given with its conserved first and last residue. A D gene is named only where the DNA matches it firmly. Not every row has a clone size; where given, it reads once, few, many or a size class.

D gene: -
clone size: once
V gene: TRBV20-1
J gene: TRBJ2-7
CDR3 protein: CSARDGTGPIYEQYF
CDR3 DNA: TGCAGTGCTAGAGATGGAACAGGGCCAATCTACGAGCAGTACTTC

D gene: -
clone size: many
V gene: TRBV6-1
J gene: TRBJ1-5
CDR3 protein: CASSEDDGTGNQPQHF
CDR3 DNA: TGTGCCAGCAGTGAAGATGACGGGACGGGCAATCAGCCCCAGCATTTT

D gene: -
clone size: -
V gene: TRBV20-1
J gene: TRBJ2-2
CDR3 protein: CSAAQGRGGELFF
CDR3 DNA: TGCAGTGCTGCCCAGGGTAGGGGCGGGGAGCTGTTTTTT

D gene: -
clone size: -
V gene: TRBV5-1
J gene: TRBJ2-2
CDR3 protein: CASSLGDYTGELFF
CDR3 DNA: TGCGCCAGCAGCTTGGGCGACTACACCGGGGAGCTGTTTTTT

D gene: TRBD2
clone size: few
V gene: TRBV10-2
J gene: TRBJ2-5
CDR3 protein: CASTTTSGIETQYF
CDR3 DNA: TGCGCCAGCACTACGACTAGCGGCATAGAGACCCAGTACTTC

D gene: -
clone size: few
V gene: TRBV7-9
J gene: TRBJ1-1
CDR3 protein: CASSLQPNTEAFF
CDR3 DNA: TGTGCCAGCAGCTTACAGCCAAACACTGAAGCTTTCTTT

D gene: -
clone size: -
V gene: TRBV7-2
J gene: TRBJ2-5
CDR3 protein: CASSLNTGGSQYF
CDR3 DNA: TGTGCCAGCAGCTTGAATACGGGTGGGAGCCAGTACTTC

D gene: TRBD2
clone size: few
V gene: TRBV24-1
J gene: TRBJ2-7
CDR3 protein: CATSRGAYEQYF
CDR3 DNA: TGTGCCACCAGCCGGGGGGCCTACGAGCAGTACTTC

D gene: -
clone size: -
V gene: TRBV10-3
J gene: TRBJ1-6
CDR3 protein: CAISEGVGAGWSPLHF
CDR3 DNA: TGTGCCATCAGTGAGGGGGTCGGGGCAGGGTGGTCACCCCTCCACTTT

D gene: TRBD1
clone size: many
V gene: TRBV12-3/TRBV12-4
J gene: TRBJ1-6
CDR3 protein: CASSSRGGSYNSPLHF
CDR3 DNA: TGTGCCAGCAGTTCCAGGGGGGGCTCCTATAATTCACCCCTCCACTTT

D gene: -
clone size: few
V gene: TRBV20-1
J gene: TRBJ1-3
CDR3 protein: CSARDLVAWHIYF
CDR3 DNA: TGCAGTGCTAGAGATCTCGTCGCCTGGCACATATATTTT

D gene: TRBD2
clone size: -
V gene: TRBV11-2
J gene: TRBJ2-5
CDR3 protein: CASSSQIAGSRQETQYF
CDR3 DNA: TGTGCCAGCAGCTCCCAGATAGCGGGATCACGCCAAGAGACCCAGTACTTC

D gene: -
clone size: -
V gene: TRBV7-9
J gene: TRBJ2-7
CDR3 protein: CASRGFNEQYF
CDR3 DNA: TGTGCCAGCAGGGGCTTCAACGAGCAGTACTTC

D gene: -
clone size: -
V gene: TRBV28
J gene: TRBJ2-7
CDR3 protein: CASSFQTSLSYEQYF
CDR3 DNA: TGTGCCAGCAGTTTTCAAACTTCCCTCTCCTACGAGCAGTACTTC

D gene: TRBD2
clone size: -
V gene: TRBV15
J gene: TRBJ2-3
CDR3 protein: CATSRLRVAGGPDTQYF
CDR3 DNA: TGTGCCACCAGCAGACTCCGGGTAGCGGGGGGGCCAGATACGCAGTATTTT

D gene: TRBD2
clone size: -
V gene: TRBV7-9
J gene: TRBJ2-2
CDR3 protein: CASSYWVGERGGELFF
CDR3 DNA: TGTGCCAGCAGCTATTGGGTTGGGGAGCGGGGCGGGGAGCTGTTTTTT

D gene: -
clone size: -
V gene: TRBV7-2
J gene: TRBJ1-1
CDR3 protein: CASRRDAGAFF
CDR3 DNA: TGTGCCAGCAGACGTGATGCTGGAGCTTTCTTT

D gene: -
clone size: -
V gene: TRBV5-4
J gene: TRBJ2-7
CDR3 protein: CASSLILVGGSGSYEQYF
CDR3 DNA: TGTGCCAGCAGCTTGATACTTGTGGGGGGTAGCGGCTCCTACGAGCAGTACTTC

D gene: TRBD1
clone size: once
V gene: TRBV2
J gene: TRBJ1-1
CDR3 protein: CASSEEGQGMRTEAFF
CDR3 DNA: TGTGCCAGCAGTGAAGAGGGACAGGGGATGCGAACTGAAGCTTTCTTT

D gene: -
clone size: many
V gene: TRBV2
J gene: TRBJ2-7
CDR3 protein: CASSGEGYEQYF
CDR3 DNA: TGTGCCAGCAGCGGAGAGGGATACGAGCAGTACTTC

D gene: -
clone size: -
V gene: TRBV10-3
J gene: TRBJ2-7
CDR3 protein: CANSPGSYEQYF
CDR3 DNA: TGTGCCAACTCACCAGGGAGTTACGAGCAGTACTTC

D gene: TRBD1
clone size: -
V gene: TRBV20-1
J gene: TRBJ1-2
CDR3 protein: CSAMGQGHYGYTF
CDR3 DNA: TGCAGTGCTATGGGACAGGGACACTATGGCTACACCTTC

D gene: TRBD2
clone size: -
V gene: TRBV6-5
J gene: TRBJ2-5
CDR3 protein: CASNTARVAGRETQYF
CDR3 DNA: TGTGCCAGCAACACGGCCCGGGTAGCGGGTAGGGAGACCCAGTACTTC

D gene: -
clone size: -
V gene: TRBV28
J gene: TRBJ1-2
CDR3 protein: CASSPRLRVGKYGYTF
CDR3 DNA: TGTGCCAGCAGTCCCCGATTGAGGGTAGGCAAATATGGCTACACCTTC

D gene: -
clone size: -
V gene: TRBV7-2
J gene: TRBJ1-6
CDR3 protein: CASSPRTADSPLHF
CDR3 DNA: TGTGCCAGCAGCCCCCGGACAGCGGATTCACCCCTCCACTTT